The clone carrying this T cell receptor (beta chain) was recorded at least ten times. TCRdb fed the PCR reads into MiXCR, producing one record per CDR3 protein. Of 18,000 or so distinct CDR3 sequences in the sample, roughly two fifths were seen once. The source of the sample is a study of tumor-infiltrating lymphocytes in oesophageal squamous cell carcinoma. The germline V and J ends were trimmed by 6 bases and 5 bases, with 17 bases remaining between them. From germline, CDR1 is SNHLY and CDR2 FYNNEI. CDR3 size: 15 residues. Sequences were obtained from esophageal tumor tissue. J is TRBJ2-1 and V is TRBV2, with D perhaps matching TRBD1 (6 bases). This clonotype was sampled from a male donor with esophageal squamous cell carcinoma. CDR3 in amino acids: CASRATGSPNNEQFF. CDR3 nucleotides: TGTGCCAGCAGGGCTACAGGGTCCCCGAACAATGAGCAGTTCTTC.